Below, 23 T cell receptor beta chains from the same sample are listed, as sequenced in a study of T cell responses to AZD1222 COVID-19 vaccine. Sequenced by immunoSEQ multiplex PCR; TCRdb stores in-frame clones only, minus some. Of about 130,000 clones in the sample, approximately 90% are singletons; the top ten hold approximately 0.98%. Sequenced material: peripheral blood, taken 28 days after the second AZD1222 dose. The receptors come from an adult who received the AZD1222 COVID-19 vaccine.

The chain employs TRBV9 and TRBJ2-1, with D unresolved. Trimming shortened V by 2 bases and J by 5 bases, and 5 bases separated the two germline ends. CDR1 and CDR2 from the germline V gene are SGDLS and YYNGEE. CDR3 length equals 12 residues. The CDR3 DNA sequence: TGTGCCAGCAGCGTGTGGGACAATGAGCAGTTCTTC. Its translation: CASSVWDNEQFF.

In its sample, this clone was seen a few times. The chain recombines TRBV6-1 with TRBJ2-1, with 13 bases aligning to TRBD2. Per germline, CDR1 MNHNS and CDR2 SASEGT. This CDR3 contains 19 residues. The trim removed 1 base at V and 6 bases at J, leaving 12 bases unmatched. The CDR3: CASSEGFWTSGRRGNEQFF. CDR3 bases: TGTGCCAGCAGTGAAGGGTTTTGGACTAGCGGGAGACGGGGCAATGAGCAGTTCTTC.

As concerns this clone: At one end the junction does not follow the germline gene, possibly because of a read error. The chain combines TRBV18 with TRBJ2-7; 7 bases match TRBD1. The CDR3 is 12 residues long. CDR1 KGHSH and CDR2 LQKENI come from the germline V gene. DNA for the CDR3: TGTGCCAGCTCACCACAGGGGGCAGGACATGCCTTC. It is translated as CASSPQGAGHAF.

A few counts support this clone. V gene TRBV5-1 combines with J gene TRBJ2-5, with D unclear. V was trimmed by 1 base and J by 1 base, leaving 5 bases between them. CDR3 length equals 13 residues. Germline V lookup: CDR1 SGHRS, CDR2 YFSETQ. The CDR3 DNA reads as TGCGCCAGCAGCTTGACAGCCCAAGAGACCCAGTACTTC. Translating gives CASSLTAQETQYF. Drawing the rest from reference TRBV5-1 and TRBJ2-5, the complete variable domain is KAGVTQTPRYLIKTRGQQVTLSCSPISGHRSVSWYQQTPGQGLQFLFEYFSETQRNKGNFPGRFSGRQFSNSRSEMNVSTLELGDSALYLCASSLTAQETQYFGPGTRLLVL.

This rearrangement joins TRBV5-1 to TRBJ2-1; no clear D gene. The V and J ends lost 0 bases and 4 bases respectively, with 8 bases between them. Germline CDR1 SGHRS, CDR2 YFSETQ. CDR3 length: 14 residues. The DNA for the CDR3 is TGCGCCAGCAGCTTGGGCCAGCTATACAATGAGCAGTTCTTC. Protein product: CASSLGQLYNEQFF.

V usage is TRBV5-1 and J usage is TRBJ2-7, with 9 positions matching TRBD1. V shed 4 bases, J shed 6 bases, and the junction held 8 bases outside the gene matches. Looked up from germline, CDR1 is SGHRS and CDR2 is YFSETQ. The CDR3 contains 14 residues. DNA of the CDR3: TGCGCCAGCAGCACCGGGACAGGGCTTCGCGAGCAGTACTTC. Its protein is CASSTGTGLREQYF.

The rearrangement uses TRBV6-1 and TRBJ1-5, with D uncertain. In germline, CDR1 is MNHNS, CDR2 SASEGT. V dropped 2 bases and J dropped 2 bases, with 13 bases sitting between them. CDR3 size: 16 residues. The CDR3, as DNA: TGTGCCAGCAGTGAACACGAGGTTTTGGGCAATCAGCCCCAGCATTTT. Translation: CASSEHEVLGNQPQHF.

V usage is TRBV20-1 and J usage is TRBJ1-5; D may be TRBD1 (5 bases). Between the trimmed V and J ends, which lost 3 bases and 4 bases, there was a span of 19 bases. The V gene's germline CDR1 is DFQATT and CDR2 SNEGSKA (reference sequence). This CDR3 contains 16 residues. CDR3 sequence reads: CSASSGSGGRNQPQHF. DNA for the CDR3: TGCAGTGCTAGTTCGGGGTCCGGGGGTAGGAATCAGCCCCAGCATTTT.

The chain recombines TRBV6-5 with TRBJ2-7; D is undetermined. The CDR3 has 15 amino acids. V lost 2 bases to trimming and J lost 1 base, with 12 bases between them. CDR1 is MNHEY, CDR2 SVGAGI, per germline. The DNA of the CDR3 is TGTGCCAGCAGTTACACCTTGCGACAATCCTACGAGCAGTACTTC. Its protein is CASSYTLRQSYEQYF.

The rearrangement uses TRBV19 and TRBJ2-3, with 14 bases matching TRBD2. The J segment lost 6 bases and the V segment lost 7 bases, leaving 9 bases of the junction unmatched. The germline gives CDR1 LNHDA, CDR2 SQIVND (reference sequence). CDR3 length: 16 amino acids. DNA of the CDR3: TGTGCCAGTACCCCGGGACTAGCGGGGGACGGGGATACGCAGTATTTT. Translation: CASTPGLAGDGDTQYF.

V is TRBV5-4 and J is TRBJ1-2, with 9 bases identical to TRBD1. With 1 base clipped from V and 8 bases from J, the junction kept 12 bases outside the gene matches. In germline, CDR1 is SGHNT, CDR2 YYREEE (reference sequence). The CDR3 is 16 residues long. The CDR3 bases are TGTGCCAGCAGCTTGCCGTACGTGCTTACAGGGGGCGGCTACACCTTC. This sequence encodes CASSLPYVLTGGGYTF.

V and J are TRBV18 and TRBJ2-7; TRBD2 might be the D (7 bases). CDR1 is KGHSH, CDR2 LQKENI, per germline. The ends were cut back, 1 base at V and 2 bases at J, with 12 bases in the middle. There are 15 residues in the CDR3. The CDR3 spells CASSPRGGLPYEQYF. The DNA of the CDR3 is TGTGCCAGCTCACCACGGGGGGGCCTCCCCTACGAGCAGTACTTC.

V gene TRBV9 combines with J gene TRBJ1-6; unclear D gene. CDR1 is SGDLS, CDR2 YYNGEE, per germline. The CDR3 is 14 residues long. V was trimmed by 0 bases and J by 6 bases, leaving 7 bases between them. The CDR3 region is CASSVERPNSPLHF. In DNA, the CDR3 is TGTGCCAGCAGCGTAGAAAGGCCTAATTCACCCCTCCACTTT.

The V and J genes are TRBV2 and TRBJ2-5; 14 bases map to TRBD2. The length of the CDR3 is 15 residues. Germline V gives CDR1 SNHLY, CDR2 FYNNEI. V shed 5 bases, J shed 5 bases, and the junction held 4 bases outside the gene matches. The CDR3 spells CASSRLAGGSETQYF. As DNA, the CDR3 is TGTGCCAGCAGTAGACTAGCGGGAGGGTCGGAGACCCAGTACTTC.

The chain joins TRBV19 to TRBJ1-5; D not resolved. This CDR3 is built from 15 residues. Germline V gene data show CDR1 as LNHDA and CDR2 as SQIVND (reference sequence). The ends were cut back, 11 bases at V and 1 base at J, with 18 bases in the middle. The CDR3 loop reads CAQKHPGGSNQPQHF. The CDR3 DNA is TGTGCCCAAAAACACCCCGGCGGAAGCAATCAGCCCCAGCATTTT.

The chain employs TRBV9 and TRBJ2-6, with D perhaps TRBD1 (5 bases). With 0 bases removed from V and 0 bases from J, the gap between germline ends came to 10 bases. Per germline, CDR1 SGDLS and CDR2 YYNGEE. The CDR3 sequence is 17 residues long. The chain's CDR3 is CASSVGRAHSGANVLTF. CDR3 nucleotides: TGTGCCAGCAGCGTAGGCAGGGCCCACTCTGGGGCCAACGTCCTGACTTTC.

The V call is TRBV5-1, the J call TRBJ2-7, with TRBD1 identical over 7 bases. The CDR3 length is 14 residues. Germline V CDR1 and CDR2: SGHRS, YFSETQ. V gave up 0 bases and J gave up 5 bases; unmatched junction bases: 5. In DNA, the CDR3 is TGCGCCAGCAGCTTGGGGACAGGACCAGACGAGCAGTACTTC. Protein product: CASSLGTGPDEQYF.

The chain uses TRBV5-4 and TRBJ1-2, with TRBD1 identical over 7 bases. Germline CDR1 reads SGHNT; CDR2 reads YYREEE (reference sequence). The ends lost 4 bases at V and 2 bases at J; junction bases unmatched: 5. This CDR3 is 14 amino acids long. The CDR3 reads CASSPGQTNYGYTF. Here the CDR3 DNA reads TGTGCCAGCAGCCCGGGACAGACGAACTATGGCTACACCTTC.

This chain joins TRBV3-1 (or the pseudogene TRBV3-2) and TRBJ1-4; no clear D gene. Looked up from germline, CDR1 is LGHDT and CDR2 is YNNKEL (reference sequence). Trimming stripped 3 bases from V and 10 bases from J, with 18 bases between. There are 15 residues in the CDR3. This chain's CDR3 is CASSHRSAGERKLFF. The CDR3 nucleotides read TGTGCCAGCAGCCACCGGTCAGCCGGCGAGAGAAAACTGTTTTTT.

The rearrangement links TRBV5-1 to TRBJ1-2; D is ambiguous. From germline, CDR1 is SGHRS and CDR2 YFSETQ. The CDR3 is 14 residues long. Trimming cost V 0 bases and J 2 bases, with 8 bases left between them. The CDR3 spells CASSLAPMNYGYTF. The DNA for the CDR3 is TGCGCCAGCAGCTTGGCCCCTATGAACTATGGCTACACCTTC.

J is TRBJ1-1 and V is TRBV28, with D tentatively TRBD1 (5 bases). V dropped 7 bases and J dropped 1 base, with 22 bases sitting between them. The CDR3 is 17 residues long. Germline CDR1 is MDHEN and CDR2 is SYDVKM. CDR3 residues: CASNPFQGSLANTEAFF. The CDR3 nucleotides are TGTGCCAGCAACCCATTCCAGGGCTCCCTGGCGAACACTGAAGCTTTCTTT.

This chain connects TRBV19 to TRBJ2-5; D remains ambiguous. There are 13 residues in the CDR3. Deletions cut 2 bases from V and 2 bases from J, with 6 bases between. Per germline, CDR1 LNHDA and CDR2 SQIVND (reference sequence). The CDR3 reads CASSILAQETQYF. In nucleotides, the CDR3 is TGTGCCAGTAGTATACTCGCTCAAGAGACCCAGTACTTC. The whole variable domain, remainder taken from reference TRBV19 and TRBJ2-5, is DGGITQSPKYLFRKEGQNVTLSCEQNLNHDAMYWYRQDPGQGLRLIYYSQIVNDFQKGDIAEGYSVSREKKESFPLTVTSAQKNPTAFYLCASSILAQETQYFGPGTRLLVL.

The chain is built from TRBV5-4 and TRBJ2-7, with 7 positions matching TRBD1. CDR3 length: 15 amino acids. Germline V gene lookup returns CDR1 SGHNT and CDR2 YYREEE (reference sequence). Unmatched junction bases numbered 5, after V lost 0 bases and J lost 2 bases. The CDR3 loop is CASSLEGTATYEQYF. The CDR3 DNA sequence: TGTGCCAGCAGCTTGGAGGGGACAGCCACCTACGAGCAGTACTTC.